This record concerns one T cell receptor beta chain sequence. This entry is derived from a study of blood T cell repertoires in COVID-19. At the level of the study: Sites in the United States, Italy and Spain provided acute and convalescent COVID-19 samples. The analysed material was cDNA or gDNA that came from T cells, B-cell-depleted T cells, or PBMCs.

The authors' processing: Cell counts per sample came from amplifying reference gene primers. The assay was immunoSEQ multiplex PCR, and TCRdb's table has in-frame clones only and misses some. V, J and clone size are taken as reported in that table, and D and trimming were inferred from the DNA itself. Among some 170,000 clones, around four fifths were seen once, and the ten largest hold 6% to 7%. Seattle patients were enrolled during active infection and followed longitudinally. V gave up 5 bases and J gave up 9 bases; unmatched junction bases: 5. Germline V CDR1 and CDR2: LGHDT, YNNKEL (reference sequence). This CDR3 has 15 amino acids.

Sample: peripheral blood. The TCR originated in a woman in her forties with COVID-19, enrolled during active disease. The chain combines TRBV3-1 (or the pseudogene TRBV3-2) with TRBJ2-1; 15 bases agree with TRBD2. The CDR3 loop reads CASSSRGLAGGEQFF. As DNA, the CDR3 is TGTGCCAGCAGCTCCCGGGGACTAGCGGGGGGTGAGCAGTTCTTC.